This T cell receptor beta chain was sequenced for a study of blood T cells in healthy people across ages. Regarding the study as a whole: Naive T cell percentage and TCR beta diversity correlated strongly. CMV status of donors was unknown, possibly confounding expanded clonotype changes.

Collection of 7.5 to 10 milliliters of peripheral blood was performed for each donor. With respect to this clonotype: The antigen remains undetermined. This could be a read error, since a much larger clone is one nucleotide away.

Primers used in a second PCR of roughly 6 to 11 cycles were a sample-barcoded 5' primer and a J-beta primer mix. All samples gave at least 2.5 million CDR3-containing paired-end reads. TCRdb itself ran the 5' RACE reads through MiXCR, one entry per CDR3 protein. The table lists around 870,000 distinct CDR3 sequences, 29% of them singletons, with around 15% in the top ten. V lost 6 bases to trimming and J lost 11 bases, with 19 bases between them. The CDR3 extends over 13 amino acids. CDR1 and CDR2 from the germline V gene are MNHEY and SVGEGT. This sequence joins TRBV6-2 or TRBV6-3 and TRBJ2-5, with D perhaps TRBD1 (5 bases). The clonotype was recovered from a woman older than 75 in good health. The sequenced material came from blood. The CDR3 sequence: CASRDIGHNEQYF. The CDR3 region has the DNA TGTGCCAGCAGGGACATAGGACACAATGAGCAGTACTTC.